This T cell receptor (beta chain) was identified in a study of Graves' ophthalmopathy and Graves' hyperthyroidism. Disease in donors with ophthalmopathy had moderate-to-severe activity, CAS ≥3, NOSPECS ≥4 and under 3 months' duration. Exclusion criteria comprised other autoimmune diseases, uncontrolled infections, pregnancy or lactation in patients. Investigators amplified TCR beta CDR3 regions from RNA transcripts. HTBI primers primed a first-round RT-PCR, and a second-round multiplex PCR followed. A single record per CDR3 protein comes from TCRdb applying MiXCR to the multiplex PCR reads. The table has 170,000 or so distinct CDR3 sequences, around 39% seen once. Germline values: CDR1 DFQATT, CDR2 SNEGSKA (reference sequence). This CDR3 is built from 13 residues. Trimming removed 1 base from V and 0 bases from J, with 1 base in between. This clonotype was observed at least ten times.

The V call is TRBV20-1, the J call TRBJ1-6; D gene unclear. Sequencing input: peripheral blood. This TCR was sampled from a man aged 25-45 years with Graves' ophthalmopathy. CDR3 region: CSARVSYNSPLHF. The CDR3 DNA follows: TGCAGTGCTAGAGTCTCCTATAATTCACCCCTCCACTTT.